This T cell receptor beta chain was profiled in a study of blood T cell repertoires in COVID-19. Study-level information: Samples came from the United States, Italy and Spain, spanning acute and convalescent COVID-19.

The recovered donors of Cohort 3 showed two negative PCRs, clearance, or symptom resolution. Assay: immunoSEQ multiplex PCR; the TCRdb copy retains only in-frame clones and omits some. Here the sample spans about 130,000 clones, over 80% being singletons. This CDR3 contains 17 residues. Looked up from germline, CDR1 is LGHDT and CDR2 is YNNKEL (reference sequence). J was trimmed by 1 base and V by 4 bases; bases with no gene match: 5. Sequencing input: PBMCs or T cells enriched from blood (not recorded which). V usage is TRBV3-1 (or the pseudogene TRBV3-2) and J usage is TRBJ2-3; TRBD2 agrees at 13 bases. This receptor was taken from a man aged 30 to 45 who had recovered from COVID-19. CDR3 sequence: CASSPGTSGTRTDTQYF. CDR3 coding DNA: TGTGCCAGCAGCCCAGGGACTAGCGGGACGCGCACAGATACGCAGTATTTT.